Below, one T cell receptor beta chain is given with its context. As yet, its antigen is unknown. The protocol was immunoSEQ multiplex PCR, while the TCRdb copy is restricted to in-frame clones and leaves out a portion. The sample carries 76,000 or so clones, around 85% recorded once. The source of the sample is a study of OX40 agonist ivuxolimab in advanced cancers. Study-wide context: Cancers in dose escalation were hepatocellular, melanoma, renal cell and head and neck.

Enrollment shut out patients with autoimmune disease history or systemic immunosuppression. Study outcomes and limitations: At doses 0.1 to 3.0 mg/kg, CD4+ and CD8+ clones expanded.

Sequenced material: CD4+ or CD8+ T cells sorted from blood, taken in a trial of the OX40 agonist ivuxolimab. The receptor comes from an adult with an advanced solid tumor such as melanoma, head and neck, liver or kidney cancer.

In DNA form, the CDR3 reads TGTGCCAGCAGCTTAGGCTCGGGGGAGCAGTACTTC. It codes for CASSLGSGEQYF. The rearrangement uses TRBV5-6 and TRBJ2-7; tentatively, D is TRBD2 (5 bases). This CDR3 has 12 residues. From germline, CDR1 is SGHDT and CDR2 YYEEEE. V was trimmed by 2 bases and J by 7 bases, leaving 10 bases between them.